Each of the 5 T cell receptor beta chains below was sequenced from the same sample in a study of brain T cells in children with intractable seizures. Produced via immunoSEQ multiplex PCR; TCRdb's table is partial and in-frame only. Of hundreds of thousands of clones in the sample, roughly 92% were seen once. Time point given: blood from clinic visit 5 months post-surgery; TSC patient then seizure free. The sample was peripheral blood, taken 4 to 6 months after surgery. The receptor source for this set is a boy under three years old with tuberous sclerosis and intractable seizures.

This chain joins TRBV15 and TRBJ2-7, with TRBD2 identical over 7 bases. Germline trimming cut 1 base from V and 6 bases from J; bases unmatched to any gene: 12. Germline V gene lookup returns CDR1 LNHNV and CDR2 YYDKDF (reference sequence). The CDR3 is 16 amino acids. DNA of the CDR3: TGTGCCACCAGCAGAGGTCGGGGAGGGGCCCGAGTCGAGCAGTACTTC. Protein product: CATSRGRGGARVEQYF. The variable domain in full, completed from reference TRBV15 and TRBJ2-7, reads DAMVIQNPRYQVTQFGKPVTLSCSQTLNHNVMYWYQQKSSQAPKLLFHYYDKDFNNEADTPDNFQSRRPNTSFCFLDIRSPGLGDTAMYLCATSRGRGGARVEQYFGPGTRLTVT.

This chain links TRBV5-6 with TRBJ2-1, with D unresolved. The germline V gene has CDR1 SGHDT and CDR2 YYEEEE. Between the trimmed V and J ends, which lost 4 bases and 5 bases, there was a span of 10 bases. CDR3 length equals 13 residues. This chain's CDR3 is CASSRPINNEQFF. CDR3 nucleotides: TGTGCCAGCAGCCGCCCCATTAACAATGAGCAGTTCTTC.

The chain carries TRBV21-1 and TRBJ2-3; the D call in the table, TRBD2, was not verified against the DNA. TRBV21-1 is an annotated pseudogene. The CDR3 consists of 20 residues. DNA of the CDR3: TGTGCCAGCAGCAATTCGTCTAGCGGGAGGGCCTGTAACGAGGAAGATACGCAGTATTTT. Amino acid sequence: CASSNSSSGRACNEEDTQYF.

CDR3 sequence: CASSPGQANTGELFF. CDR3 nucleotides: TGTGCCAGCTCACCGGGACAGGCGAACACCGGGGAGCTGTTTTTT. The chain combines TRBV18 with TRBJ2-2; 8 nucleotides line up with TRBD1. V was clipped by 3 bases and J by 0 bases; unmatched bases: 0. Germline V gene lookup returns CDR1 KGHSH and CDR2 LQKENI. This CDR3 has 15 amino acids.

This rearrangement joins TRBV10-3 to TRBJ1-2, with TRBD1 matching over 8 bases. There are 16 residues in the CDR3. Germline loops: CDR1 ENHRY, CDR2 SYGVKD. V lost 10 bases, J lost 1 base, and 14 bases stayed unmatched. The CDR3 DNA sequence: TGTGCCACCGTAGAGACCGGACAGGGATTTAACTATGGCTACACCTTC. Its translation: CATVETGQGFNYGYTF.